This TCR beta chain derives from a study of CD8 T cells in ankylosing spondylitis. Study findings and constraints: Earlier studies detected some motif variants in reactive arthritis synovial fluid and blood. Disease-associated clonotypes exhibited CD8+ identity and were relatively infrequent in peripheral blood. Disease-linked clones reportedly showed significant enrichment in matched ankylosing spondylitis synovial fluid.

Germline CDR1 reads SGHRS; CDR2 reads YFSETQ. Between the trimmed V and J ends, which lost 0 bases and 4 bases, there was a span of 11 bases. The CDR3 contains 14 residues. Making use of molecular barcodes, quantitative 5'-RACE generated TCR beta libraries. TCRdb re-called the 5' RACE reads through MiXCR, storing one row per CDR3 protein. The repertoire holds 150,000 to 200,000 distinct CDR3 sequences, with about 16% as singletons. With respect to this clonotype: The antigen is undetermined. A much larger clone differs from this one at a single base, so this may be a read error.

The sequencing sample was made of blood, either unsorted or a sorted T cell fraction (not recorded which). V gene TRBV5-1 combines with J gene TRBJ2-7; weak D call: TRBD1 (5 bases). The clonotype originates from a male donor with ankylosing spondylitis or in good health (not recorded which). CDR3 sequence: CASSLAAGSYEQYF. The CDR3 nucleotides read TGCGCCAGCAGCTTGGCGGCAGGGTCTTACGAGCAGTACTTC.